This paragraph covers one T cell receptor beta chain sequence. Antigen unknown. V was clipped by 2 bases and J by 6 bases, with 8 bases between them. CDR1 is SNHLY and CDR2 is FYNNEI in the germline V gene. The CDR3 length is 13 residues. The sample originates from a study of blood T cells in healthy people across ages. Ranging in age from roughly 6 to 100, the donors were healthy Caucasian individuals from Russia. Isolation recovered at least 6.5 million PBMCs from every sample. Using a J-beta primer mix together with a sample-barcoded 5' primer, a second PCR was run for roughly 7 to 11 cycles. TCRdb re-analysed the 5' RACE reads in MiXCR, keeping a single row per CDR3 protein. The sample has approximately 1.5 million distinct CDR3 sequences, 30% to 40% seen once. Whole-study findings and limits: In older individuals, TCR beta diversity per million T cells was lower, falling roughly linearly with age.

The chain links TRBV2 to TRBJ2-1, with D possibly TRBD1 on 5 matching bases. The sequencing input was blood. The TCR comes from a woman between 25 and 40 years old in good health. The CDR3 DNA reads TGTGCCAGCAGTGAAAACAGGCTCAATGAGCAGTTCTTC. Protein sequence: CASSENRLNEQFF.